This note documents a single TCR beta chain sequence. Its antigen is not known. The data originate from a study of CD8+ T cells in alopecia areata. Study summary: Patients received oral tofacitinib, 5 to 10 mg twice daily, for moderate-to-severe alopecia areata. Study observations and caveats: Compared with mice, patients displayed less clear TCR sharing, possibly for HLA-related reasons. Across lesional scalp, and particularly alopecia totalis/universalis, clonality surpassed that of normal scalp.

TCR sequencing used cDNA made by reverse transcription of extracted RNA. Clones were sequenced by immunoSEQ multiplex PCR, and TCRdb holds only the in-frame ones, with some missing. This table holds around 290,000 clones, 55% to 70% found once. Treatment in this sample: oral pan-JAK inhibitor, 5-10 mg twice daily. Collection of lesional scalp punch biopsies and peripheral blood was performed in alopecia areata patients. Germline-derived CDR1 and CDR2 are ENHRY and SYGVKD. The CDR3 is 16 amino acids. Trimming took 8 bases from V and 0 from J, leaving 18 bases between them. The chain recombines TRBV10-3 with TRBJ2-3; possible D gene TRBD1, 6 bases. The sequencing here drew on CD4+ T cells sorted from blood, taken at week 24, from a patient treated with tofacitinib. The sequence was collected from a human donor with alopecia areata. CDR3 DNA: TGTGCCATCTCCGTGGGGGCAGGTTCTAGCACAGATACGCAGTATTTT. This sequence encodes CAISVGAGSSTDTQYF.